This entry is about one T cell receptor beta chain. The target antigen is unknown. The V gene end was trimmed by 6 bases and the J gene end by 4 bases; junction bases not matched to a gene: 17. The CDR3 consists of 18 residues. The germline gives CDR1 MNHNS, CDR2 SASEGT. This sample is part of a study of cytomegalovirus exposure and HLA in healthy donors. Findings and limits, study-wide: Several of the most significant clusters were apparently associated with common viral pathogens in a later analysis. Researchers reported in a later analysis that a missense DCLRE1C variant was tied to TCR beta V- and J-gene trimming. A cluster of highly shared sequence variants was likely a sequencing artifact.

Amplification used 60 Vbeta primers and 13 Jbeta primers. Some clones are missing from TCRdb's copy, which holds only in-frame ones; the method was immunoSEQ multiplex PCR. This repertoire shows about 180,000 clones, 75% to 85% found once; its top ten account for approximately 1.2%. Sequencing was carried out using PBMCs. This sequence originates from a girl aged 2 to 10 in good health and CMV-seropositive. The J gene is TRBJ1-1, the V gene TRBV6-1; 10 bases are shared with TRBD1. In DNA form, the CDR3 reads TGTGCCAGCAGAGAACTTTCGGGACAGGGGCCAGGGGGCACTGAAGCTTTCTTT. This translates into CASRELSGQGPGGTEAFF.